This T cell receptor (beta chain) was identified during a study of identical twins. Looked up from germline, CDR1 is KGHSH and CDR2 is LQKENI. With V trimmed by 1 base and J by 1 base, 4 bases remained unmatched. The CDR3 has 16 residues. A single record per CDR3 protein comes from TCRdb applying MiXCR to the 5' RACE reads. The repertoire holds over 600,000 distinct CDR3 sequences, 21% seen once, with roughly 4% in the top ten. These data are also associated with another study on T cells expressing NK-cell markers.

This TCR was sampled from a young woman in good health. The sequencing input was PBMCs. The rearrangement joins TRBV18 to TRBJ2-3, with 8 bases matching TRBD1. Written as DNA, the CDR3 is TGTGCCAGCTCACCACAGCCGGGACAGGGCACAGATACGCAGTATTTT. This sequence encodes CASSPQPGQGTDTQYF.